This T cell receptor (beta chain) came from a study of siplizumab effects on memory and regulatory T cells. Study observations and caveats: The alloreactive clones that mapped to unstimulated subsets made up only a minor fraction.

Germline V lookup: CDR1 MNHEY, CDR2 SMNVEV (reference sequence). Germline trimming cut 3 bases from V and 13 bases from J; bases unmatched to any gene: 8. This CDR3 region has 14 residues. Using immunoSEQ multiplex PCR, the repertoire was profiled, and TCRdb retains in-frame clones only, with some absent. The top ten clones hold about 0.091% of a sample with 50,000 to 70,000 clones, 90% to 97% of them seen once. On this clone itself: Its antigen is undetermined.

The rearrangement uses TRBV27 and TRBJ2-1, with 11 bases fitting TRBD2. Input material: naive CD8+ T cells sorted from blood. The receptor was derived from a human donor in good health. The CDR3 loop is CASSFGTSGSPQFF. In DNA form, the CDR3 reads TGTGCCAGCAGTTTTGGGACTAGCGGTAGCCCCCAGTTCTTC.